Presented here are 3 T cell receptor beta chains from one specimen sequenced in a study of OX40 agonist ivuxolimab in advanced cancers. Using immunoSEQ multiplex PCR, the repertoire was profiled, and TCRdb retains in-frame clones only, with some absent. Here the sample spans nearly 50,000 clones, about three quarters being singletons. The sample here was CD4+ or CD8+ T cells sorted from blood, taken in a trial of the OX40 agonist ivuxolimab. The origin of the receptors is an adult with an advanced solid tumor such as melanoma, head and neck, liver or kidney cancer.

The V gene is TRBV19, the J gene TRBJ1-6, with TRBD1 matching over 9 bases. Germline CDR1 LNHDA, CDR2 SQIVND (reference sequence). The V and J ends lost 4 bases and 8 bases, in that order; junction bases with no gene match: 6. CDR3 length equals 15 residues. CDR3 sequence: CASSSGTGLDSPLHF. The CDR3 region has the DNA TGTGCCAGTAGTAGCGGGACAGGGCTGGATTCACCCCTCCACTTT.

The chain combines TRBV9 with TRBJ2-2; 7 bases are shared with TRBD2. The CDR3 is 15 amino acids. J lost 2 bases, V lost 0 bases, and 1 base had no gene match. CDR1 and CDR2 from the germline V gene are SGDLS and YYNGEE. The CDR3 sequence is CASSVGGSNTGELFF. CDR3 coding DNA: TGTGCCAGCAGCGTAGGCGGGAGTAACACCGGGGAGCTGTTTTTT.

V gene TRBV2 combines with J gene TRBJ2-3; D unclear. Germline CDR1 and CDR2: SNHLY and FYNNEI. V lost 3 bases, J lost 6 bases, and 16 bases lay in between. The CDR3 runs 15 residues. CDR3 amino acids: CASSERPAIGDTQYF. The CDR3 region has the DNA TGTGCCAGCAGTGAGAGGCCGGCCATCGGGGATACGCAGTATTTT.